The 18 T cell receptor beta chains presented below share a single source sample, sequenced in a study of T cells in Graves' hyperthyroidism and ophthalmopathy (dated by TCRdb to between 2018 and 2021). Library prep was done by multiplex PCR. The instrument was an Illumina HiSeq 2000. The TCR beta CDR3 regions were amplified from RNA transcripts. The first round of RT-PCR for the TCR CDR3 was performed with the HTBI primer set and the Qiagen OneStep RT-PCR kit. Using fastp trimming at Q25 and MiXCR clonotype assembly, TCRdb reanalyzed the public sequencing data and kept in-frame beta chains. Identical CDR3 proteins give one entry, which carries the most common genes and DNA. This sample is represented by hundreds of thousands of distinct CDR3 sequences; 11% to 15% of them were singletons. Together, the top ten hold 20% to 25% of the sample. Specimen: blood. The source is a woman in her twenties or thirties with Graves' hyperthyroidism.

This clonotype was seen ten or more times. This chain uses TRBV2 with TRBJ2-2, with 8 bases fitting TRBD2. The CDR3 spans 15 residues. Germline-derived CDR1 and CDR2 are SNHLY and FYNNEI. V dropped 7 bases and J dropped 7; count of bases not matched to a gene: 11. CDR3 nucleotides: TGTGCCAGCAAAGTTAAAGCGGGAGCGGTCGGGGAGCTGTTTTTT. Amino acids: CASKVKAGAVGELFF.

Many counts were recorded for this clonotype. This sequence joins TRBV20-1 and TRBJ2-7, with a tentative D call TRBD2 (5 bases). This CDR3 spans 15 amino acids. V lost 1 base and J lost 2, with 15 bases in between. Germline CDR1 DFQATT, CDR2 SNEGSKA (reference sequence). In nucleotides, the CDR3 is TGCAGTGCTAGAGGGACTGACGGTTTCGCCTACGAGCAGTACTTC. This sequence encodes CSARGTDGFAYEQYF.

This clonotype has a count of ten or more. The V and J genes are TRBV2 and TRBJ2-1; tentatively, D is TRBD2 (6 bases). Trimming shortened V by 7 bases and J by 0 bases, and 13 bases separated the two germline ends. CDR1 SNHLY and CDR2 FYNNEI come from the germline V gene. The CDR3 runs 15 residues. CDR3: CASTKGDSSYNEQFF. In DNA form, the CDR3 reads TGTGCCAGCACCAAAGGGGACTCCTCCTACAATGAGCAGTTCTTC.

This clonotype was seen ten or more times. This chain uses TRBV6-1 with TRBJ1-1, with TRBD1 matching over 9 bases. V lost 6 bases and J lost 0; bases outside the gene matches: 5. Germline assignment: CDR1 MNHNS and CDR2 SASEGT. CDR3 length: 15 residues. The CDR3 loop reads CASRTGTGLNTEAFF. The CDR3, as DNA: TGTGCCAGCAGAACAGGGACAGGGCTGAACACTGAAGCTTTCTTT.

V usage is TRBV25-1 and J usage is TRBJ2-7; D might be TRBD2 (6 bases). CDR3 length equals 14 residues. V was trimmed by 4 bases and J by 3 bases, leaving 13 bases between them. Per germline, CDR1 MGHDK and CDR2 SYGVNS. CDR3 sequence reads: CASSGSSANYEQYF. In nucleotides, the CDR3 is TGTGCCAGCAGTGGCTCTAGCGCGAACTACGAGCAGTACTTC.

This clonotype was counted ten times or more. The V call is TRBV20-1, the J call TRBJ2-7; tentatively, D is TRBD1 (6 bases). The germline CDR1 and CDR2 sequences are DFQATT and SNEGSKA (reference sequence). This CDR3 contains 13 residues. The CDR3 protein is CSLSPGQDYEQYF. DNA for the CDR3: TGCAGCCTATCTCCGGGACAAGACTACGAGCAGTACTTC.

The table lists this clonotype with a few counts. This chain uses TRBV5-1 with TRBJ2-5, with 13 bases that match TRBD2. Germline CDR1 SGHRS, CDR2 YFSETQ. V shed 4 bases, J shed 5 bases, and the junction held 5 bases outside the gene matches. This CDR3 contains 15 residues. CDR3 in amino acids: CASSVGLAGAETQYF. For the CDR3, the DNA is TGCGCCAGCAGCGTAGGACTAGCGGGAGCGGAGACCCAGTACTTC.

CDR3 region: CATTGQGPHQPQHF. The CDR3 region has the DNA TGTGCTACAACTGGACAGGGGCCCCATCAGCCCCAGCATTTT. The J gene is TRBJ1-5, the V gene TRBV19; 9 nucleotides align to TRBD1. This CDR3 contains 14 residues. Germline CDR1 LNHDA, CDR2 SQIVND (reference sequence).

This clonotype was counted at least ten times. This chain uses TRBV7-8 with TRBJ1-4, with D unclear. V lost 2 bases and J 3 bases, leaving 7 bases between the germline ends. The CDR3 runs 14 residues. Germline CDR1 reads SGHVS; CDR2 reads FQNEAQ. CDR3 loop: CASSLFQANEKLFF. The CDR3 nucleotides are TGTGCCAGCAGCTTATTTCAGGCTAATGAAAAACTGTTTTTT.

In this sample, this clonotype turned up many times. This chain joins TRBV6-2 or TRBV6-3 and TRBJ2-5; 8 bases map to TRBD2. Looked up from germline, CDR1 is MNHEY and CDR2 is SVGEGT. J lost 7 bases, V lost 2 bases, and 12 bases had no gene match. The CDR3 runs 16 residues. CDR3: CASSYGPGRADGTQYF. DNA for the CDR3: TGTGCCAGCAGTTACGGCCCCGGGAGGGCCGATGGGACCCAGTACTTC.

This clonotype was counted ten times or more. The rearrangement joins TRBV7-2 to TRBJ2-7, with TRBD1 matching over 9 bases. This CDR3 is 14 amino acids long. Unmatched junction bases numbered 6, after V lost 4 bases and J lost 5 bases. Germline CDR1 reads SGHTA; CDR2 reads FQGNSA. The CDR3 region is CASSSRDRADEQYF. DNA for the CDR3: TGTGCCAGCAGCTCTAGGGACAGGGCGGACGAGCAGTACTTC.

This clonotype was detected ten times or more. The V call is TRBV9, the J call TRBJ1-1; D is undetermined. The CDR3 is made up of 14 amino acids. CDR1 SGDLS and CDR2 YYNGEE come from the germline V gene. V was shortened by 4 bases and J by 3 bases, with 13 bases between the two germline ends. The CDR3 sequence: CASSQGPTYTEAFF. CDR3 nucleotides: TGTGCCAGCAGCCAAGGCCCAACGTACACTGAAGCTTTCTTT.

The chain carries TRBV9 and TRBJ2-6; D remains ambiguous. The CDR3 runs to 14 residues. Trimming cost V 0 bases and J 2 bases, with 3 bases left between them. Germline CDR1 reads SGDLS; CDR2 reads YYNGEE. The CDR3 sequence is CASSVAAGANVLTF. The CDR3 coding sequence is TGTGCCAGCAGCGTAGCGGCTGGGGCCAACGTCCTGACTTTC.

At least ten counts were recorded for this clonotype. The CDR3 loop is CASSGLAGLADQETQYF. CDR3 in DNA: TGTGCCAGCAGTGGGTTGGCGGGACTAGCGGACCAAGAGACCCAGTACTTC. The chain employs TRBV2 and TRBJ2-5; the match to TRBD2 covers 11 bases. V shed 4 bases and J 0 bases; nucleotides not matched to a gene: 7. The CDR3 consists of 17 residues. CDR1 is SNHLY and CDR2 is FYNNEI in the germline V gene.

This rearrangement joins TRBV5-4 to TRBJ2-3; either TRBD1 or TRBD2 may fit D (6 bases each). The CDR3 covers 15 residues. Germline CDR1 reads SGHNT; CDR2 reads YYREEE (reference sequence). V gave up 1 base and J gave up 2 bases, with 11 bases separating them. The CDR3 loop is CASSLMGGITDTQYF. The CDR3 DNA is TGTGCCAGCAGCTTGATGGGGGGCATCACAGATACGCAGTATTTT.

This clonotype was detected many times. This sequence joins TRBV6-1 and TRBJ1-1; TRBD1 is a possible D gene (6 bases). Germline-derived CDR1 and CDR2 are MNHNS and SASEGT. V lost 7 bases to trimming and J lost 0 bases, with 18 bases between them. This CDR3 spans 16 amino acids. The CDR3 region is CASTLRQVHMNTEAFF. As DNA, the CDR3 is TGTGCCAGCACTCTTCGACAGGTCCACATGAACACTGAAGCTTTCTTT.

CDR3 nucleotides: TGTGCTAGTGGTTTAGGGACAGGGGGCTACGAGCAGTACTTC. Residues: CASGLGTGGYEQYF. This chain connects TRBV12-5 to TRBJ2-7, with 11 bases fitting TRBD1. CDR1 LGHNT and CDR2 FRNRAP come from the germline V gene. The V gene end was trimmed by 3 bases and the J gene end by 3 bases; junction bases not matched to a gene: 1. The CDR3 is 14 residues long. The full variable domain, rest sourced from reference TRBV12-5 and TRBJ2-7, is DARVTQTPRHKVTEMGQEVTMRCQPILGHNTVFWYRQTMMQGLELLAYFRNRAPLDDSGMPKDRFSAEMPDATLATLKIQPSEPRDSAVYFCASGLGTGGYEQYFGPGTRLTVT.

The chain employs TRBV19 and TRBJ1-1, with D perhaps matching TRBD1 (5 bases). The CDR3 covers 13 residues. Trimming shortened V by 10 bases and J by 4 bases, and 16 bases separated the two germline ends. The germline V gene encodes CDR1 LNHDA and CDR2 SQIVND (reference sequence). For the CDR3, the DNA is TGTGCCACAAAGGGCGGGGGTGGCACTGAAGCTTTCTTT. Amino acids: CATKGGGGTEAFF.